Listed here are 6 T cell receptor beta chains from one sample, sequenced in a study of T cell responses to AZD1222 COVID-19 vaccine. Libraries were prepared by immunoSEQ multiplex PCR; TCRdb keeps only in-frame clonotypes and omits some of them. The repertoire holds over 85,000 clones, about nine tenths seen once, with approximately 5.3% in the top ten. Sequenced here: peripheral blood, sampled 28 days after the second AZD1222 dose. The source of these receptors is an adult who received the AZD1222 COVID-19 vaccine.

The chain uses TRBV10-3 and TRBJ1-6; D not resolved. Trimming took 4 bases from V and 7 from J, leaving 11 bases between them. CDR1 is ENHRY, CDR2 SYGVKD, per germline. There are 14 residues in the CDR3. The CDR3 DNA is TGTGCCATCAGTGCCGGACCGGGGAATTCACCCCTCCACTTT. Its translation: CAISAGPGNSPLHF.

The chain joins TRBV21-1 to TRBJ2-7; the listed D gene, TRBD1, was not tested against the DNA. TRBV21-1 is designated a pseudogene. This CDR3 has 14 amino acids. The CDR3 nucleotides are TGTGCCAGCAGCCTACTGACAGGGGGCTACGAGCAGTACGTC. Translation gives CASSLLTGGYEQYV.

The gene calls are TRBV5-4 and TRBJ2-7; D possibly uses TRBD1 or TRBD2 (6 bases each). The ends were cut back, 4 bases at V and 3 bases at J, with 17 bases in the middle. This CDR3 has 15 amino acids. Germline CDR1 and CDR2: SGHNT and YYREEE (reference sequence). The CDR3 DNA sequence: TGTGCCAGCAGCCTTGGGGGGCGGGACCGCTACGAGCAGTACTTC. Amino acid sequence: CASSLGGRDRYEQYF.

V gene TRBV6-1 combines with J gene TRBJ1-4, with 9 bases matching TRBD1. CDR1 and CDR2 from the germline V gene are MNHNS and SASEGT. Trimming cost V 1 base and J 7 bases; bases outside gene matches: 4. The CDR3 sequence is 15 residues long. CDR3 coding DNA: TGTGCCAGCAGTGAAGGAACAGGGGGCTTTGAAAAACTGTTTTTT. Encoded protein: CASSEGTGGFEKLFF.

The CDR3 DNA sequence: TGTGCCAGCAGCTTAGAGGTGACAGTAAACACTGAAGCTTTCTTT. Its protein is CASSLEVTVNTEAFF. The chain combines TRBV7-6 with TRBJ1-1, with D maybe TRBD1 (5 bases). The CDR3 covers 15 residues. The germline V gene encodes CDR1 SGHVS and CDR2 FNYEAQ. V was cut by 1 base and J by 2 bases, with 11 bases left in between.

The gene calls are TRBV3-1 (or the pseudogene TRBV3-2) and TRBJ2-6; D gene uncertain. Trimming stripped 1 base from V and 3 bases from J, with 1 base between. This CDR3 is 13 amino acids long. Germline CDR1 is LGHDT and CDR2 is YNNKEL (reference sequence). CDR3: CASSQGGANVLTF. For the CDR3, the DNA is TGTGCCAGCAGCCAAGGTGGGGCCAACGTCCTGACTTTC.